One and the same sample provided the 15 T cell receptor beta chains below, sequenced in a study of blood T cell repertoires in COVID-19. TCRdb's copy holds only in-frame clones and misses some; the assay was immunoSEQ multiplex PCR. In the table there are around 110,000 clones, approximately 85% of which are singletons. Material for sequencing was peripheral blood. The source is a man in his 70s with acute or convalescent COVID-19.

This sequence joins TRBV3-1 (or the pseudogene TRBV3-2) and TRBJ1-4; D is possibly TRBD1 (5 bases). Deletions cut 4 bases from V and 5 bases from J, with 11 bases between. Per germline, CDR1 LGHDT and CDR2 YNNKEL (reference sequence). The CDR3 runs 14 residues. The CDR3 DNA sequence: TGTGCCAGCAGCCTAGGGGCTCTAAATGAAAAACTGTTTTTT. Translating it yields CASSLGALNEKLFF.

This clone has a handful of counts. The genes are TRBV7-9 and TRBJ2-7, with a possible D match to TRBD2 (7 bases). Germline CDR1 is SEHNR and CDR2 is FQNEAQ (reference sequence). V was shortened by 11 bases and J by 1 base, with 15 bases between the two germline ends. This CDR3 is built from 13 residues. The CDR3 sequence is CALGGGRSYEQYF. In DNA form, the CDR3 reads TGTGCCCTTGGGGGGGGCAGATCCTACGAGCAGTACTTC.

This clone was seen once. The rearrangement links TRBV5-1 to TRBJ2-1; D is ambiguous. Trimming left V 1 base short and J 7 bases short, with 18 bases between. This CDR3 region has 16 residues. Germline loops: CDR1 SGHRS, CDR2 YFSETQ. In nucleotides, the CDR3 is TGCGCCAGCAGCTTGTACGGAAACCCGGGTGGTAATGAGCAGTTCTTC. Amino acid sequence: CASSLYGNPGGNEQFF.

Only one count was recorded for this clone. This rearrangement joins TRBV6-5 to TRBJ2-7, with D possibly being TRBD2 (6 bases). There are 13 residues in the CDR3. V was shortened by 6 bases and J by 2 bases, with 11 bases between the two germline ends. From germline, CDR1 is MNHEY and CDR2 SVGAGI. In nucleotides, the CDR3 is TGTGCCAGCAGGCGAGGAGGGACCTACGAGCAGTACTTC. Protein product: CASRRGGTYEQYF.

The chain links TRBV13 to TRBJ2-3; TRBD2 might be the D (7 bases). The CDR3 spans 16 residues. Trimming left V 3 bases short and J 3 bases short, with 16 bases between. Germline V gene sequence: CDR1 PRHDT, CDR2 FYEKMQ (reference sequence). CDR3: CASSFGGGLWTDTQYF. The CDR3 DNA sequence: TGTGCCAGCAGCTTTGGGGGGGGGCTTTGGACAGATACGCAGTATTTT.

The genes are TRBV19 and TRBJ1-3; a weak D match, TRBD1 (5 bases). V was cut by 9 bases and J by 0 bases, with 21 bases left in between. This CDR3 region has 17 residues. Germline-derived CDR1 and CDR2 are LNHDA and SQIVND (reference sequence). The CDR3 coding sequence is TGTGCCAGCGGTAATGCGGGGACGCGGAACTCTGGAAACACCATATATTTT. This encodes CASGNAGTRNSGNTIYF.

The rearrangement links TRBV29-1 to TRBJ2-3; D may be TRBD2 (5 bases). This CDR3 comprises 14 residues. CDR1 is SQVTM, CDR2 ANQGSEA, per germline. The germline V and J ends were trimmed by 6 bases and 2 bases, with 15 bases remaining between them. CDR3 coding DNA: TGCAGCGTGGCCCCCTCGGGAACCACAGATACGCAGTATTTT. Its protein is CSVAPSGTTDTQYF.

This sequence joins TRBV19 and TRBJ1-2; the D is unclear. Trimming stripped 3 bases from V and 4 bases from J, with 12 bases between. CDR1 and CDR2 (germline): LNHDA, SQIVND (reference sequence). There are 14 residues in the CDR3. The CDR3 sequence: CASSMAWAGYGYTF. The CDR3 nucleotides are TGTGCCAGTAGTATGGCCTGGGCAGGCTATGGCTACACCTTC.

This chain links TRBV5-1 with TRBJ2-7, with 9 bases matching TRBD1. J lost 3 bases, V lost 2 bases, and 6 bases had no gene match. The CDR3 is 15 residues long. From germline, CDR1 is SGHRS and CDR2 YFSETQ. For the CDR3, the DNA is TGCGCCAGCAGCTTTCAGACAGGGGGGGTCTACGAGCAGTACTTC. Translated, it gives CASSFQTGGVYEQYF.

The rearrangement joins TRBV27 to TRBJ1-5; 7 bases line up with TRBD1. Germline values: CDR1 MNHEY, CDR2 SMNVEV (reference sequence). The J segment lost 4 bases and the V segment lost 1 base, leaving 1 base of the junction unmatched. This CDR3 has 14 residues. CDR3 nucleotide sequence: TGTGCCAGCAGTTTATTGGGACAGAATCAGCCCCAGCATTTT. Amino acid sequence: CASSLLGQNQPQHF.

CDR3 DNA: TGTGCCAGCAGTGAACTCACAGTCTCTGGAAACACCATATATTTT. It encodes CASSELTVSGNTIYF. This rearrangement joins TRBV2 to TRBJ1-3; unclear D gene. Trimming removed 2 bases at V and 0 bases at J, with 8 bases between. The CDR3 sequence is 15 residues long. The germline V gene has CDR1 SNHLY and CDR2 FYNNEI.

The chain has TRBV12-3 or TRBV12-4 and TRBJ1-1; a possible D gene is TRBD1 (6 bases). The V end was cut by 2 bases, the J end by 3 bases, with 7 bases between. The CDR3 contains 13 residues. The CDR3 here is CASSLYRDTEAFF. In DNA, the CDR3 is TGTGCCAGCAGTTTATACAGGGACACTGAAGCTTTCTTT.

The count of this clone is one. The chain carries TRBV19 and TRBJ1-2, with a tentative D call TRBD1 (6 bases). CDR3 size: 13 residues. The V gene lost 4 bases and the J gene lost 8 bases, with 14 bases spanning the gap. Germline V CDR1 and CDR2: LNHDA, SQIVND (reference sequence). Here the CDR3 DNA reads TGTGCCAGTAGTACTACAGGGTACGACGGCTACACCTTC. Amino acids: CASSTTGYDGYTF.

This clone was seen just once. V usage is TRBV3-1 (or the pseudogene TRBV3-2) and J usage is TRBJ2-3; the D is unclear. CDR1 LGHDT and CDR2 YNNKEL come from the germline V gene (reference sequence). The CDR3 consists of 15 residues. V lost 4 bases, J lost 0 bases, and 11 bases lay in between. The CDR3 protein is CASSLLTDSTDTQYF. CDR3 bases: TGTGCCAGCAGCCTCTTGACTGATAGCACAGATACGCAGTATTTT.

The rearrangement joins TRBV5-1 to TRBJ2-4; 7 bases map to TRBD2. The CDR3 sequence is 14 residues long. V dropped 4 bases and J dropped 5; count of bases not matched to a gene: 6. Germline V gene sequence: CDR1 SGHRS, CDR2 YFSETQ. This chain's CDR3 is CASSLGLVENIQYF. CDR3 coding DNA: TGCGCCAGCAGCCTAGGACTAGTAGAAAACATTCAGTACTTC.